This is a list of T cell receptor beta chains from one sample in a study of molecular identifiers for immune sequencing clone quantification. TCRdb fed the PCR reads into MiXCR, producing one record per CDR3 protein. The table has roughly 55,000 distinct CDR3 sequences, roughly 38% seen once; the top ten hold 3.5% to 4%. Material: naive CD8+ T cells from blood, with Jurkat cell RNA spiked in. The receptors here all came from a human donor in good health. Some libraries in this study had Jurkat cell RNA spiked in. Each CDR3 is given with its conserved first and last residue. D genes are given only for firm matches. The size entry is marked missing in some rows and otherwise reads once, few, many or a size class.

cdr3_nt | cdr3_aa | j_call | d_call | clone_size | v_call
TGTGCCAGCAGCCCCGGTTCAGCAGATACGCAGTATTTT | CASSPGSADTQYF | TRBJ2-3 | - | many | TRBV5-6
TGTGCCAGCAGTTGGGGAGGGATCGCCGGGGAGCTGTTTTTT | CASSWGGIAGELFF | TRBJ2-2 | TRBD2 | - | TRBV27
TGCGCCAGCAGTCACGGACAGTCCTACGAGCAGTACTTC | CASSHGQSYEQYF | TRBJ2-7 | - | many | TRBV5-1
TGCAGCGTTGACCCGGGACGCCGGGAAGGCTACACCTTC | CSVDPGRREGYTF | TRBJ1-2 | - | few | TRBV29-1
TGTGCCAGCAGTTTAGGGGGACTGAACACTAAAGCTTTCTTT | CASSLGGLNTKAFF | TRBJ1-1 | - | - | TRBV27
TGTGCCAGCAGCTTAGGAGCCGGGCCCATAGATACGCAGTATTTT | CASSLGAGPIDTQYF | TRBJ2-3 | - | - | TRBV7-9
TGTGCCAGCAGCCAAGTCGAGGTGGGCCCTGAAGCTTTCTTT | CASSQVEVGPEAFF | TRBJ1-1 | - | - | TRBV4-2
TGTGCCAGCAGTTTCCGGGGTAGCGGGGCATGGCTGTACTTC | CASSFRGSGAWLYF | TRBJ2-7 | TRBD2 | - | TRBV27
TGTGCCAGCTCACGGGGACAGCGCATGAATGAAAAACTGTTTTTT | CASSRGQRMNEKLFF | TRBJ1-4 | TRBD1 | - | TRBV18
TGTGCCAGCAGTTTCGGAGGGGGATTAAGACCCCAGCATTTT | CASSFGGGLRPQHF | TRBJ1-5 | - | many | TRBV12-3/TRBV12-4
TGCGCCAGCAGCCGAGGGGGCAGAACCTTTTTTGAGACCCAGTACTTC | CASSRGGRTFFETQYF | TRBJ2-5 | TRBD1 | - | TRBV4-1
TGCAGTGCTTACGTCCGGGACGAAAGCCACAATGAGCTGTTCTTC | CSAYVRDESHNELFF | TRBJ2-1 | - | - | TRBV20-1
TGTGCCAGCTCCCATTGGGGGAACACCGGGGAGCTGTTTTTT | CASSHWGNTGELFF | TRBJ2-2 | - | - | TRBV9
TGCAGCGTTGAAAGGGAAAACACTGAAGCTTTCTTT | CSVERENTEAFF | TRBJ1-1 | - | many | TRBV29-1
TGTGCCAGCACCCTCGGACCCCCCTCAGGGTGGGGTCAGCCCCAGCATTTT | CASTLGPPSGWGQPQHF | TRBJ1-5 | - | few | TRBV28
TGTGCCAGCAGCTCAGAAAACGTAGGACAGGGACAAGAGACCCAGTACTTC | CASSSENVGQGQETQYF | TRBJ2-5 | TRBD1 | - | TRBV7-9